This section outlines one TCR beta chain sequence together with its context. What it recognizes is unknown. There are 14 residues in the CDR3. CDR1 is SGHRS and CDR2 is YFSETQ in the germline V gene. Trimming stripped 4 bases from V and 4 bases from J, with 14 bases between. CD45RO negativity and positive selection for CCR7 defined naive CD8 cells, a population that excluded terminally differentiated effector memory CD45RA+ cells. Every one of the donors was a Caucasian adult that lived in Nashville, Tennessee. This entry comes from a study of shared clonotypes between healthy human individuals. As for the study in general: Researchers assigned three CD4 naive, three CD4 memory, two CD8 naive and one CD8 memory plate to each donor. Study-level points and caveats: The study sampled only blood, and tissue repertoires likely differ. In several donors, about 5% of naive CD4 clonotypes appeared in common.

Sequencing used immunoSEQ multiplex PCR; TCRdb keeps in-frame clones, though not all of them. This table holds roughly 570,000 clones, 95% to 98% found once. The clonotype originates from a man under 40 in good health. The chain has TRBV5-1 and TRBJ1-1; D not resolved. The sequenced sample consisted of naive CD8+ T cells sorted from blood. The CDR3 DNA reads TGCGCCAGCAGCCGGGGAGAGGTAGTCACTGAAGCTTTCTTT. Residues: CASSRGEVVTEAFF.